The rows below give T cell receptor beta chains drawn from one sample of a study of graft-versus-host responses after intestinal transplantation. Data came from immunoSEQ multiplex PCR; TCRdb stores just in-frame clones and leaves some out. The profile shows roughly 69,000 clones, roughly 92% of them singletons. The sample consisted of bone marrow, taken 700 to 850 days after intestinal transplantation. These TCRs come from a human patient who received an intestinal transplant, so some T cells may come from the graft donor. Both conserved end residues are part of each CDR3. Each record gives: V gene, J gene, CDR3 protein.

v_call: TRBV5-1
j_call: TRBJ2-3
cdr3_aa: CASSLAGSWGSTDTQYF

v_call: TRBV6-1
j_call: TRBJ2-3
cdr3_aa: CASSEKVAVSTDTQYF

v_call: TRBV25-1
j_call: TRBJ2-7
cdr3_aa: CASSGSAGTGGSYEQYF

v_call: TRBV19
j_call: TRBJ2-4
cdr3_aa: CASKRGSSGANIQYF

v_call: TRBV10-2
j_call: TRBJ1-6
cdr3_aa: CASSESGQGVSPLHF

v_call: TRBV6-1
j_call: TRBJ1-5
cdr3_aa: CASSPALISNQPQHF

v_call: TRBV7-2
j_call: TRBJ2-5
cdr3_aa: CASSPGVTVLETQYF

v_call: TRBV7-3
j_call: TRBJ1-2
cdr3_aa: CASSLIGQGSGYTF

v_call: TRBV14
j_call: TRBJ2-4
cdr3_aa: CASSPKAAPVRNIQYF

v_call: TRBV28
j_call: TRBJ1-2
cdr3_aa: CASNVGFRGYTF

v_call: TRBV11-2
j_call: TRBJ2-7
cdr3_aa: CASSFKRTYEQYF

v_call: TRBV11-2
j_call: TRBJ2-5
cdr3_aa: CASSSRGRSQETQYF

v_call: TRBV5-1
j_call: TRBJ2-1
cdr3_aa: CASSLDFSYNEQFF

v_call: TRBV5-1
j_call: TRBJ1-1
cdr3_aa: CASSLQGRGSTEAFF

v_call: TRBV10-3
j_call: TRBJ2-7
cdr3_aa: CAISESLAGQSYEQYF

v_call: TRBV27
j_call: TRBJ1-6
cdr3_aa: CASSLGRVPPYNSPLHF

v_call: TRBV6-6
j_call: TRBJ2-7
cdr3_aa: CASSVPGTDYEQYF